Each of the 25 T cell receptor beta chains below was sequenced from the same sample in a study of cytotoxic CD8 clonotypes in ibrutinib-treated CLL. Data came from immunoSEQ multiplex PCR; TCRdb stores just in-frame clones and leaves some out. The table records 200,000 or so clones, about four fifths of them present only once. Sequenced material: PBMCs, taken after 12 months of ibrutinib treatment. All receptors derive from a human donor with chronic lymphocytic leukemia.

This clone appeared a single time. This chain uses TRBV5-4 with TRBJ2-7; 7 bases are shared with TRBD2. The CDR3 is 13 amino acids. J was trimmed by 0 bases and V by 5 bases; bases with no gene match: 2. Germline V CDR1 and CDR2: SGHNT, YYREEE (reference sequence). The CDR3 sequence is CASSRDYSYEQYF. CDR3 nucleotides: TGTGCCAGCAGTCGGGACTACTCCTACGAGCAGTACTTC. Looking up the rest from reference TRBV5-4 and TRBJ2-7 gives the full variable domain: ETGVTQSPTHLIKTRGQQVTLRCSSQSGHNTVSWYQQALGQGPQFIFQYYREEENGRGNFPPRFSGLQFPNYSSELNVNALELDDSALYLCASSRDYSYEQYFGPGTRLTVT.

J is TRBJ1-2 and V is TRBV28; 9 bases fit TRBD1. V lost 4 bases, J lost 3 bases, and 12 bases stayed unmatched. This CDR3 spans 17 amino acids. CDR1 and CDR2 from the germline V gene are MDHEN and SYDVKM. Here the CDR3 DNA reads TGTGCCAGCAGTTGGCTACCGGGACAGGGAGGGGACTATGGCTACACCTTC. Protein product: CASSWLPGQGGDYGYTF.

This clone appeared once. The V gene is TRBV19, the J gene TRBJ2-1; TRBD2 is a possible D gene (6 bases). The CDR3 runs 15 residues. V was clipped by 5 bases and J by 2 bases, with 13 bases between them. Germline loops: CDR1 LNHDA, CDR2 SQIVND (reference sequence). The CDR3 region has the DNA TGTGCCAGTAGTCTGGAGGGAGAACCCTACAATGAGCAGTTCTTC. Amino acids: CASSLEGEPYNEQFF.

The chain has TRBV5-1 and TRBJ1-6; TRBD1 might be the D (5 bases). The germline V gene has CDR1 SGHRS and CDR2 YFSETQ. V lost 2 bases to trimming and J lost 16 bases, with 13 bases between them. The CDR3 is 12 amino acids. The CDR3 protein is CASSLPGAGLHF. The DNA for the CDR3 is TGCGCCAGCAGCTTACCTGGGGCAGGGCTCCACTTT.

V usage is TRBV25-1 and J usage is TRBJ2-7; the D gene is possibly TRBD2 (5 bases). This CDR3 has 14 residues. Trimming removed 7 bases from V and 0 bases from J, with 13 bases in between. Per germline, CDR1 MGHDK and CDR2 SYGVNS. This CDR3 is CASTRTGSSYEQYF. The CDR3 DNA reads TGTGCCAGCACCAGGACGGGGAGCTCCTACGAGCAGTACTTC.

This chain uses TRBV6-5 with TRBJ2-7, with D tentatively TRBD1 (6 bases). The CDR3 sequence is 13 residues long. Per germline, CDR1 MNHEY and CDR2 SVGAGI. Trimming removed 4 bases at V and 2 bases at J, with 9 bases between. Here the CDR3 DNA reads TGTGCCAGCAGTTCCACAGGGCCCTACGAGCAGTACTTC. It encodes CASSSTGPYEQYF.

The CDR3 loop is CASSQRGGLSGNTIYF. For the CDR3, the DNA is TGTGCCAGCAGTCAGAGAGGGGGGCTCTCTGGAAACACCATATATTTT. The chain has TRBV7-9 and TRBJ1-3; weak D call: TRBD1 (6 bases). The CDR3 length is 16 residues. The germline CDR1 and CDR2 sequences are SEHNR and FQNEAQ (reference sequence). Trimming left V 6 bases short and J 0 bases short, with 15 bases between.

The V gene is TRBV25-1, the J gene TRBJ2-1; 9 nucleotides match TRBD2. Trimming at V came to 1 base and at J to 5 bases, leaving 3 bases not matched to a gene. The CDR3 covers 15 residues. Germline CDR1 and CDR2: MGHDK and SYGVNS. CDR3 DNA sequence: TGTGCCAGCAGTGAATCGGCTAGCGGGGACAATGAGCAGTTCTTC. Translated: CASSESASGDNEQFF.

The V call is TRBV5-1, the J call TRBJ1-1; D not resolved. The germline CDR1 and CDR2 sequences are SGHRS and YFSETQ. The CDR3 consists of 13 residues. Trimming took off 0 bases at V and 0 bases at J, with 3 bases between the two ends. This CDR3 is CASSLDVNTEAFF. CDR3 DNA sequence: TGCGCCAGCAGCTTGGATGTGAACACTGAAGCTTTCTTT.

J is TRBJ2-1 and V is TRBV9; 7 bases match TRBD2. V lost 3 bases to trimming and J lost 6 bases; unmatched junction nucleotides: 3. The CDR3 consists of 13 residues. Looked up from germline, CDR1 is SGDLS and CDR2 is YYNGEE. CDR3: CASSATSVNEQFF. CDR3 DNA: TGTGCCAGCAGCGCCACTAGCGTCAATGAGCAGTTCTTC. The whole variable domain, filled in from reference TRBV9 and TRBJ2-1, reads DSGVTQTPKHLITATGQRVTLRCSPRSGDLSVYWYQQSLDQGLQFLIQYYNGEERAKGNILERFSAQQFPDLHSELNLSSLELGDSALYFCASSATSVNEQFFGPGTRLTVL.

The chain is built from TRBV18 and TRBJ1-2; 7 bases are a match to TRBD1. This CDR3 is 15 amino acids long. V lost 0 bases, J lost 6 bases, and 7 bases stayed unmatched. Germline V gives CDR1 KGHSH, CDR2 LQKENI. CDR3 nucleotide sequence: TGTGCCAGCTCACCACCCGGGACAGTTCAGAATGGCTACACCTTC. It yields the protein CASSPPGTVQNGYTF. The full variable domain, in which reference TRBV18 and TRBJ1-2 provide the parts outside the CDR3, is NAGVMQNPRHLVRRRGQEARLRCSPMKGHSHVYWYRQLPEEGLKFMVYLQKENIIDESGMPKERFSAEFPKEGPSILRIQQVVRGDSAAYFCASSPPGTVQNGYTFGSGTRLTVV.

This clone occurred a few times. J is TRBJ1-2 and V is TRBV5-1; 7 nucleotides agree with TRBD1. The ends lost 5 bases at V and 2 bases at J; junction bases unmatched: 6. The CDR3 contains 14 residues. The germline gives CDR1 SGHRS, CDR2 YFSETQ. DNA for the CDR3: TGCGCCAGCAGGAGGGGGACAGAGAACTATGGCTACACCTTC. Its translation is CASRRGTENYGYTF.

This chain connects TRBV28 to TRBJ1-2, with unresolved D. This CDR3 spans 13 amino acids. V was pared by 4 bases and J by 1 base, with 7 bases between. The germline gives CDR1 MDHEN, CDR2 SYDVKM. The CDR3 is CASSSDFNYGYTF. DNA for the CDR3: TGTGCCAGCAGTTCGGACTTTAACTATGGCTACACCTTC.

V usage is TRBV28 and J usage is TRBJ1-5, with D maybe TRBD1 (6 bases). CDR1 and CDR2 from the germline V gene are MDHEN and SYDVKM. The CDR3 is 17 amino acids. The V gene lost 1 base and the J gene lost 6 bases, with 19 bases spanning the gap. The CDR3 loop reads CASSLSPPGHVGQPQHF. Written as DNA, the CDR3 is TGTGCCAGCAGTTTATCACCCCCGGGACACGTAGGTCAGCCCCAGCATTTT.

The chain links TRBV4-1 to TRBJ2-7, with D possibly matching TRBD2 (6 bases). CDR3 length equals 16 residues. V shed 0 bases and J shed 1 base, with 13 bases lying between them. Germline V gene lookup returns CDR1 MGHRA and CDR2 YSYEKL. The CDR3 is CASSQDPGLKSYEQYF. DNA for the CDR3: TGCGCCAGCAGCCAAGATCCAGGACTAAAATCCTACGAGCAGTACTTC.

The sample holds one count of this clone. The chain employs TRBV5-1 and TRBJ2-3, with D unresolved. Germline V lookup: CDR1 SGHRS, CDR2 YFSETQ. This CDR3 is 14 amino acids long. Trimming left V 3 bases short and J 0 bases short, with 8 bases between. Written as DNA, the CDR3 is TGCGCCAGCAGCTCCACCTCCAGCACAGATACGCAGTATTTT. Translating it yields CASSSTSSTDTQYF.

The V gene is TRBV9, the J gene TRBJ1-1, with TRBD1 identical over 8 bases. Unmatched junction bases numbered 5, after V lost 3 bases and J lost 4 bases. Germline assignment: CDR1 SGDLS and CDR2 YYNGEE. The CDR3 runs to 14 residues. CDR3 nucleotides: TGTGCCAGCAGCGGCGGACAGGGAACCACTGAAGCTTTCTTT. This gives the protein CASSGGQGTTEAFF.

The chain has TRBV5-4 and TRBJ2-5, with 7 bases matching TRBD2. Germline values: CDR1 SGHNT, CDR2 YYREEE (reference sequence). The J segment lost 1 base and the V segment lost 0 bases, leaving 0 bases of the junction unmatched. The CDR3 extends over 14 amino acids. The CDR3 DNA reads TGTGCCAGCAGCTTGGAGCGGGGCCAAGAGACCCAGTACTTC. It translates to CASSLERGQETQYF. Full variable domain (outside the CDR3, taken from reference TRBV5-4 and TRBJ2-5): ETGVTQSPTHLIKTRGQQVTLRCSSQSGHNTVSWYQQALGQGPQFIFQYYREEENGRGNFPPRFSGLQFPNYSSELNVNALELDDSALYLCASSLERGQETQYFGPGTRLLVL.

V and J are TRBV6-1 and TRBJ2-3, with a tentative D call TRBD2 (5 bases). Trimming pared 6 bases from V and 6 bases from J, leaving 19 bases between. Looked up from germline, CDR1 is MNHNS and CDR2 is SASEGT. The CDR3 sequence is 15 residues long. For the CDR3, the DNA is TGTGCCAGCAGAAGAGCCAGCGGAGACGGGGATACGCAGTATTTT. Its translation: CASRRASGDGDTQYF.

The rearrangement joins TRBV9 to TRBJ2-3; 7 bases are a match to TRBD1. With 0 bases clipped from V and 6 bases from J, the junction kept 4 bases outside the gene matches. Germline V gives CDR1 SGDLS, CDR2 YYNGEE. This CDR3 comprises 14 residues. The CDR3 DNA sequence: TGTGCCAGCAGCGTAGGTAGGGGGCCCGATACGCAGTATTTT. Translating it yields CASSVGRGPDTQYF.

In its sample, this clone was seen once. The chain links TRBV6-1 to TRBJ1-1; TRBD1 agrees at 11 bases. This CDR3 contains 15 residues. Germline V gene data show CDR1 as MNHNS and CDR2 as SASEGT. With 4 bases clipped from V and 8 bases from J, the junction kept 9 bases outside the gene matches. The DNA for the CDR3 is TGTGCCAGCAGTGCCGGACAGGGGGCTACGAGAGAAGCTTTCTTT. This sequence encodes CASSAGQGATREAFF.

This sequence joins TRBV9 and TRBJ2-7; 7 nucleotides match TRBD1. In germline, CDR1 is SGDLS, CDR2 YYNGEE. J was trimmed by 2 bases and V by 4 bases; bases with no gene match: 9. CDR3 length equals 15 residues. The CDR3 sequence: CASSQDRGPPYEQYF. CDR3 sequence (DNA): TGTGCCAGCAGCCAAGATAGGGGGCCCCCCTACGAGCAGTACTTC.

This chain links TRBV27 with TRBJ1-6; possibly TRBD1 for D (6 bases). V was clipped by 3 bases and J by 7 bases, with 10 bases between them. Germline values: CDR1 MNHEY, CDR2 SMNVEV (reference sequence). This CDR3 region has 14 residues. CDR3 residues: CASSFGQRNSPLHF. The CDR3, as DNA: TGTGCCAGCAGTTTCGGACAGAGGAATTCACCCCTCCACTTT.

The sample holds a few counts of this clone. V is TRBV27 and J is TRBJ2-7; a possible D gene is TRBD1 (6 bases). CDR1 MNHEY and CDR2 SMNVEV come from the germline V gene (reference sequence). Deletions cut 6 bases from V and 3 bases from J, with 15 bases between. The CDR3 has 14 residues. The CDR3: CASSSGVSIYEQYF. The CDR3 DNA follows: TGTGCCAGCAGCTCAGGGGTATCGATCTACGAGCAGTACTTC.

The chain combines TRBV7-6 with TRBJ2-1, with TRBD1 matching 9 bases. CDR3 size: 16 residues. In germline, CDR1 is SGHVS, CDR2 FNYEAQ. The V segment lost 2 bases and the J segment 6 bases; nucleotides outside the gene matches: 8. The CDR3 DNA sequence: TGTGCCAGCAGCTTACGTTCGGGGACAGGGCTCAATGAGCAGTTCTTC. As protein: CASSLRSGTGLNEQFF.